The present entry profiles one T cell receptor (beta chain) with its context. The data belong to a study of blood T cell repertoires in COVID-19. Background on the study: Samples representing acute and convalescent COVID-19 were sourced from the United States, Italy and Spain. The analysed material was cDNA or gDNA that came from T cells, B-cell-depleted T cells, or PBMCs.

Authors' processing steps: Nucleated cell number was recorded as an estimate derived from reference gene primer amplification. TCRdb keeps only in-frame clones here, not all; method: immunoSEQ multiplex PCR. That table supplies the V and J calls and clone size; D and trimming were determined from the DNA. The sample yields 180,000 or so clones, around 91% seen once. The CDR3 totals 16 residues. The V segment lost 0 bases and the J segment 1 base; nucleotides outside the gene matches: 3. Germline assignment: CDR1 SEHNR and CDR2 FQNEAQ (reference sequence). The sequence came from a man aged 50 to 59 with acute or convalescent COVID-19. Source material: peripheral blood. This rearrangement joins TRBV7-9 to TRBJ1-1, with 9 positions matching TRBD1. The CDR3 loop is CASSLAGQGWNTEAFF. CDR3 DNA sequence: TGTGCCAGCAGCTTAGCGGGACAGGGTTGGAACACTGAAGCTTTCTTT.